These 15 T cell receptor beta chains share one sample of origin, sequenced in a study of control samples from healthy donors and cancer patients. The repertoire was sequenced with immunoSEQ multiplex PCR; TCRdb's copy has only in-frame clones and lacks some. This sample has over 80,000 clones, with around four fifths found just once. The sequencing input was blood. The receptors were sampled from a man aged 30 to 45 in good health.

The J gene is TRBJ1-1, the V gene TRBV19; D remains ambiguous. The germline V gene has CDR1 LNHDA and CDR2 SQIVND (reference sequence). The CDR3 is 12 residues long. V was cut by 7 bases and J by 2 bases, with 8 bases left in between. CDR3 sequence reads: CASKDTNTEAFF. In DNA form, the CDR3 reads TGTGCCAGTAAAGACACCAACACTGAAGCTTTCTTT.

The chain combines TRBV19 with TRBJ1-5; D uncertain. The CDR3 totals 12 residues. Trimming pared 3 bases from V and 5 bases from J, leaving 5 bases between. The germline V gene has CDR1 LNHDA and CDR2 SQIVND (reference sequence). The chain's CDR3 is CASSIGDQPQHF. CDR3 in DNA: TGTGCCAGTAGTATCGGGGATCAGCCCCAGCATTTT.

The chain combines TRBV9 with TRBJ2-2; tentatively, D is TRBD2 (6 bases). Germline V CDR1 and CDR2: SGDLS, YYNGEE. The ends were cut back, 3 bases at V and 3 bases at J, with 15 bases in the middle. The CDR3 covers 16 residues. CDR3 region: CASSDRLEGYTGELFF. As DNA, the CDR3 is TGTGCCAGCAGCGACCGACTAGAGGGGTACACCGGGGAGCTGTTTTTT.

The chain links TRBV28 to TRBJ2-2, with 8 bases matching TRBD2. The junction had 5 bases not matched to a gene; V was cut back by 3 bases and J by 5 bases. Germline V gene sequence: CDR1 MDHEN, CDR2 SYDVKM. The CDR3 has 15 amino acids. This CDR3 reads CASSFRRGATGELFF. The CDR3 coding sequence is TGTGCCAGCAGTTTTAGGCGGGGGGCGACCGGGGAGCTGTTTTTT.

There are a few counts of this clone. V usage is TRBV10-3 and J usage is TRBJ2-2; 10 nucleotides agree with TRBD1. From germline, CDR1 is ENHRY and CDR2 SYGVKD. The junction had 2 bases not matched to a gene; V was cut back by 6 bases and J by 7 bases. This CDR3 comprises 13 residues. This chain's CDR3 is CAISGTGVGELFF. CDR3 bases: TGTGCCATCAGCGGGACAGGGGTCGGGGAGCTGTTTTTT.

The table lists this clone with a few counts. The chain carries TRBV7-2 and TRBJ1-1; TRBD1 matches at 7 bases. Germline-derived CDR1 and CDR2 are SGHTA and FQGNSA. This CDR3 comprises 12 residues. V lost 3 bases, J lost 7 bases, and 2 bases stayed unmatched. In DNA, the CDR3 is TGTGCCAGCAGCTTTAACAGGGGTGAAGCTTTCTTT. Its protein is CASSFNRGEAFF.

This clone was seen more than once but under ten times. This chain uses TRBV6-2 or TRBV6-3 with TRBJ2-3; 15 bases map to TRBD2. This CDR3 spans 16 amino acids. Unmatched junction bases numbered 0, after V lost 4 bases and J lost 1 base. Germline V gives CDR1 MNHEY, CDR2 SVGEGT. This CDR3 reads CASSWTSGGGTDTQYF. In DNA, the CDR3 is TGTGCCAGCAGTTGGACTAGCGGGGGGGGCACAGATACGCAGTATTTT.

Comment on this clone: The DNA is left out, because the CDR3 cannot be placed on it with certainty; the CDR3 is given as TCRdb lists it. V is TRBV12-2 and J is TRBJ1-5. TRBV12-2 is given as a pseudogene. The CDR3 is 20 amino acids long, termini counted. The CDR3 is CASRLFGGLPISPSILVLHF.

Here the CDR3 DNA reads TGTGCCAGCAGGGACAGTCCGAGCAATCAGCCCCAGCATTTT. It is translated as CASRDSPSNQPQHF. The rearrangement joins TRBV2 to TRBJ1-5; D is perhaps TRBD1 (6 bases). V lost 6 bases and J lost 1, with 10 bases in between. Germline-derived CDR1 and CDR2 are SNHLY and FYNNEI. This CDR3 has 14 amino acids. The variable domain in full, with the rest retrieved from reference TRBV2 and TRBJ1-5, is EPEVTQTPSHQVTQMGQEVILRCVPISNHLYFYWYRQILGQKVEFLVSFYNNEISEKSEIFDDQFSVERPDGSNFTLKIRSTKLEDSAMYFCASRDSPSNQPQHFGDGTRLSIL.

This chain links TRBV20-1 with TRBJ2-5; D might be TRBD2 (6 bases). This CDR3 has 13 amino acids. Germline CDR1 and CDR2: DFQATT and SNEGSKA (reference sequence). The V end lost 3 bases, the J end lost 1 base, and 9 bases lay between the germline ends. The CDR3 loop is CSASWRGQETQYF. The DNA for the CDR3 is TGCAGTGCTAGTTGGAGGGGCCAAGAGACCCAGTACTTC.

This chain uses TRBV2 with TRBJ2-4; D is uncertain. Germline CDR1 is SNHLY and CDR2 is FYNNEI. Trimming left V 10 bases short and J 5 bases short, with 9 bases between. There are 11 residues in the CDR3. DNA for the CDR3: TGTGCCAAAGAAAGTGAAAACATTCAGTACTTC. It specifies CAKESENIQYF.

This clone was found once. This rearrangement joins TRBV3-1 (or the pseudogene TRBV3-2) to TRBJ1-2, with a possible D match to TRBD1 (6 bases). The CDR3 runs 14 residues. With 4 bases removed from V and 1 base from J, the gap between germline ends came to 10 bases. In germline, CDR1 is LGHDT, CDR2 YNNKEL (reference sequence). The DNA for the CDR3 is TGTGCCAGCAGCCGGACGGACAGTAACTATGGCTACACCTTC. Translation: CASSRTDSNYGYTF.

The V and J genes are TRBV7-3 and TRBJ1-5; D remains ambiguous. The germline CDR1 and CDR2 sequences are SGHTA and FQGTGA. This CDR3 is 13 amino acids long. Trimming left V 6 bases short and J 3 bases short, with 9 bases between. DNA for the CDR3: TGTGCCAGCAGTATGGGGTCCAATCAGCCCCAGCATTTT. It is translated as CASSMGSNQPQHF.

J is TRBJ1-1 and V is TRBV7-3; a weak D match, TRBD1 (6 bases). Germline V gene lookup returns CDR1 SGHTA and CDR2 FQGTGA. This CDR3 region has 13 residues. V was cut by 0 bases and J by 4 bases, with 6 bases left in between. CDR3 in DNA: TGTGCCAGCAGCTTAACGGGGGCCACTGAAGCTTTCTTT. It encodes CASSLTGATEAFF.

This clone was seen just once. This chain joins TRBV6-6 and TRBJ2-7; a possible D gene is TRBD2 (7 bases). The CDR3 contains 13 residues. Germline V lookup: CDR1 MNHNY, CDR2 SVGAGI (reference sequence). Trimming cost V 7 bases and J 6 bases, with 16 bases left between them. The DNA of the CDR3 is TGTGCCAGCACCACCCGGGGAGGGGGCGAGCAGTACTTC. Amino acid sequence: CASTTRGGGEQYF.